This T cell receptor (beta chain) was recorded in a study of blood T cells in healthy people across ages. Study observations and caveats: Investigators viewed diversity estimates from one million T cells as underestimates, the study reported.

Alongside a J-beta primer mix, a sample-barcoded 5' primer served in a second PCR lasting about 7 to 12 cycles. TCRdb fed the 5' RACE reads into MiXCR, producing one record per CDR3 protein. Counted here are hundreds of thousands of distinct CDR3 sequences, under 25% occurring once; the ten biggest clones make up approximately 3.7%. Germline V gene data show CDR1 as LGHDT and CDR2 as YNNKEL (reference sequence). The CDR3 runs 14 residues. The V end was cut by 1 base, the J end by 7 bases, with 11 bases between. This clonotype was detected a few times. Its antigen remains unidentified. The clonotype comes from a man between 65 and 85 years old in good health. The gene calls are TRBV3-1 and TRBJ1-5; D is ambiguous. Sequencing input: blood. This CDR3 reads CASSQGEIGQPQHF. The CDR3 DNA reads as TGTGCCAGCAGCCAAGGAGAAATTGGGCAGCCCCAGCATTTT. Full variable domain (rest looked up from reference TRBV3-1 and TRBJ1-5): DTAVSQTPKYLVTQMGNDKSIKCEQNLGHDTMYWYKQDSKKFLKIMFSYNNKELIINETVPNRFSPKSPDKAHLNLHINSLELGDSAVYFCASSQGEIGQPQHFGDGTRLSIL.